A selection of T cell receptor beta chains follows, all from one sample in a study of T-cell reconstitution after alpha-beta-depleted transplantation in children. TCRdb independently ran MiXCR on the PCR reads; one entry per CDR3 protein. In the table there are about 980,000 distinct CDR3 sequences, about 29% of which are singletons. The sequencing used PBMCs, mostly from graft donor cells, collected 360 days after TCRalphabeta/CD19-depleted stem cell transplant. Receptor source: a boy under three years old who had a stem cell transplant for SCID, so the T cells may come from the graft donor. Each CDR3 is given without its conserved first and last residue. Each record gives: CDR3 protein, clone size, D gene, J gene, V gene. D genes are given only for firm matches. Size tells how often a clone was seen (once, few, many) or the class of an expanded clone, and some rows leave it out.

cdr3_aa: ASSPTRGQRNTEAF
clone_size: -
d_call: -
j_call: TRBJ1-1
v_call: TRBV7-9

cdr3_aa: SARTARNQPQH
clone_size: few
d_call: -
j_call: TRBJ1-5
v_call: TRBV20-1

cdr3_aa: ASSKTGGLNEKLF
clone_size: -
d_call: TRBD1
j_call: TRBJ1-4
v_call: TRBV5-1

cdr3_aa: SVGGAGGGTEAF
clone_size: -
d_call: -
j_call: TRBJ1-1
v_call: TRBV29-1

cdr3_aa: SARGLAGGLGEQF
clone_size: -
d_call: TRBD2
j_call: TRBJ2-1
v_call: TRBV20-1

cdr3_aa: ASSLSGQGVSSPLH
clone_size: -
d_call: TRBD1
j_call: TRBJ1-6
v_call: TRBV7-3

cdr3_aa: ATSDSGLARKETQY
clone_size: -
d_call: -
j_call: TRBJ2-5
v_call: TRBV24-1

cdr3_aa: ASAVDSNQPQH
clone_size: -
d_call: -
j_call: TRBJ1-5
v_call: TRBV5-1

cdr3_aa: ASSETKRNIQY
clone_size: few
d_call: -
j_call: TRBJ2-4
v_call: TRBV10-1

cdr3_aa: ASSGRGLNYEQY
clone_size: -
d_call: -
j_call: TRBJ2-7
v_call: TRBV5-1

cdr3_aa: ASSPPPLGGRYEQY
clone_size: few
d_call: -
j_call: TRBJ2-7
v_call: TRBV7-8

cdr3_aa: ASSLGFQRH
clone_size: -
d_call: -
j_call: TRBJ2-7
v_call: TRBV5-5

cdr3_aa: ASSDRETEQY
clone_size: -
d_call: -
j_call: TRBJ2-7
v_call: TRBV12-3/TRBV12-4

cdr3_aa: SARFFSTDTQY
clone_size: few
d_call: -
j_call: TRBJ2-3
v_call: TRBV20-1

cdr3_aa: ASTSVPGELF
clone_size: few
d_call: -
j_call: TRBJ2-2
v_call: TRBV7-6

cdr3_aa: SATSEPGTSGGRAPDTQY
clone_size: -
d_call: TRBD2
j_call: TRBJ2-3
v_call: TRBV20-1

cdr3_aa: ASSPYFGTGFNEKLF
clone_size: -
d_call: TRBD1
j_call: TRBJ1-4
v_call: TRBV18

cdr3_aa: ASSLRGRPAEAF
clone_size: -
d_call: TRBD1
j_call: TRBJ1-1
v_call: TRBV12-3/TRBV12-4

cdr3_aa: ASSFDWLKEQY
clone_size: -
d_call: -
j_call: TRBJ2-3
v_call: TRBV5-1

cdr3_aa: AISTGQDYEQY
clone_size: few
d_call: -
j_call: TRBJ2-7
v_call: TRBV10-3

cdr3_aa: ASSLRGVGQETQY
clone_size: few
d_call: -
j_call: TRBJ2-5
v_call: TRBV7-8

cdr3_aa: ASSYGLFGAGSGSPLH
clone_size: -
d_call: -
j_call: TRBJ1-6
v_call: TRBV6-5

cdr3_aa: ASSSVRDREEEAF
clone_size: few
d_call: TRBD1
j_call: TRBJ1-1
v_call: TRBV12-3/TRBV12-4

cdr3_aa: ASSRVLGTGGTEAF
clone_size: -
d_call: -
j_call: TRBJ1-1
v_call: TRBV4-1

cdr3_aa: ASSKKAGGHNEQF
clone_size: few
d_call: TRBD2
j_call: TRBJ2-1
v_call: TRBV7-9

cdr3_aa: SARPHPGRNTEAF
clone_size: -
d_call: -
j_call: TRBJ1-1
v_call: TRBV20-1

cdr3_aa: ASSPLPMGGQKH
clone_size: -
d_call: TRBD2
j_call: TRBJ2-5
v_call: TRBV12-3/TRBV12-4

cdr3_aa: ASSYTGTFKETQY
clone_size: few
d_call: -
j_call: TRBJ2-5
v_call: TRBV28

cdr3_aa: ASSYSARGPYEQY
clone_size: -
d_call: -
j_call: TRBJ2-7
v_call: TRBV6-5

cdr3_aa: ASSQVSQDNEQF
clone_size: -
d_call: -
j_call: TRBJ2-1
v_call: TRBV4-1

cdr3_aa: ASSLTIGGSYNEQF
clone_size: -
d_call: -
j_call: TRBJ2-1
v_call: TRBV7-2

cdr3_aa: ASSHLGLAGKSSYNEQF
clone_size: few
d_call: TRBD2
j_call: TRBJ2-1
v_call: TRBV11-1

cdr3_aa: ASRKGGLANTEAF
clone_size: -
d_call: -
j_call: TRBJ1-1
v_call: TRBV12-3/TRBV12-4

cdr3_aa: ASSPHYRVSSEAF
clone_size: -
d_call: -
j_call: TRBJ1-1
v_call: TRBV5-1

cdr3_aa: SVVQRLNTEAF
clone_size: few
d_call: -
j_call: TRBJ1-1
v_call: TRBV29-1

cdr3_aa: ASSPGLGSGYGYT
clone_size: few
d_call: -
j_call: TRBJ1-2
v_call: TRBV7-3

cdr3_aa: ASSQAAGDTQY
clone_size: few
d_call: -
j_call: TRBJ2-3
v_call: TRBV4-1

cdr3_aa: ASSQDPLKQGPWSPLH
clone_size: many
d_call: -
j_call: TRBJ1-6
v_call: TRBV4-2

cdr3_aa: ASTPKGDSYNEQF
clone_size: -
d_call: -
j_call: TRBJ2-1
v_call: TRBV12-3/TRBV12-4

cdr3_aa: ASSQYNREGTEAF
clone_size: few
d_call: -
j_call: TRBJ1-1
v_call: TRBV4-3

cdr3_aa: ASAFGTHSYEQY
clone_size: -
d_call: -
j_call: TRBJ2-7
v_call: TRBV12-3/TRBV12-4

cdr3_aa: ASSYRALVSYEQY
clone_size: -
d_call: -
j_call: TRBJ2-7
v_call: TRBV6-5

cdr3_aa: ASSFPPYEQY
clone_size: few
d_call: -
j_call: TRBJ2-7
v_call: TRBV12-3/TRBV12-4

cdr3_aa: ASSQDRGQRYEQY
clone_size: -
d_call: -
j_call: TRBJ2-7
v_call: TRBV4-3

cdr3_aa: ASSTGVVYR
clone_size: once
d_call: -
j_call: TRBJ1-1
v_call: TRBV12-3/TRBV12-4

cdr3_aa: ASSLQGGNTIY
clone_size: many
d_call: -
j_call: TRBJ1-3
v_call: TRBV7-9

cdr3_aa: ASSSYRAGELF
clone_size: -
d_call: -
j_call: TRBJ2-2
v_call: TRBV6-5

cdr3_aa: ASSLELAATDTQY
clone_size: few
d_call: -
j_call: TRBJ2-3
v_call: TRBV5-1

cdr3_aa: ASRPEGGLADEQY
clone_size: few
d_call: -
j_call: TRBJ2-7
v_call: TRBV6-2/TRBV6-3

cdr3_aa: ASSEKRGGEFRPYTEAF
clone_size: -
d_call: TRBD1
j_call: TRBJ1-1
v_call: TRBV25-1

cdr3_aa: ASSLAHRGGETQY
clone_size: -
d_call: TRBD1
j_call: TRBJ2-5
v_call: TRBV12-3/TRBV12-4

cdr3_aa: ASSSDRTNTGELF
clone_size: many
d_call: -
j_call: TRBJ2-2
v_call: TRBV2

cdr3_aa: ASSFRRGTTQY
clone_size: many
d_call: -
j_call: TRBJ2-3
v_call: TRBV5-6

cdr3_aa: ASSREALRNEQY
clone_size: -
d_call: -
j_call: TRBJ2-7
v_call: TRBV7-2

cdr3_aa: ASSPRAGPYEQY
clone_size: -
d_call: -
j_call: TRBJ2-7
v_call: TRBV18

cdr3_aa: ASSYSWGLRDTQY
clone_size: -
d_call: -
j_call: TRBJ2-3
v_call: TRBV6-5

cdr3_aa: ASSYDIGTGLSYEQY
clone_size: few
d_call: TRBD1
j_call: TRBJ2-7
v_call: TRBV28

cdr3_aa: SARDIRAAGELF
clone_size: -
d_call: -
j_call: TRBJ2-2
v_call: TRBV20-1

cdr3_aa: SDRGRYEQY
clone_size: few
d_call: TRBD1
j_call: TRBJ2-7
v_call: TRBV20-1